The rows below give T cell receptor beta chains drawn from one sample of a study of response to subunit inactivated influenza vaccine. One entry per CDR3 protein, called by TCRdb with MiXCR from the RT-PCR reads. The sample has about 240,000 distinct CDR3 sequences; more than 10% are singletons. Source: non-naive T cells sorted from PBMCs, taken 14 days before vaccination. The receptors shown here come from a man aged 45-65 years who received an inactivated influenza vaccine. Each CDR3 is given with its conserved first and last residue. A D gene is named only where the DNA matches it firmly. For some rows the clone size is stated as once, few or many, or as a class when expanded; others skip it.

D,size,J,V,DNA,CDR3
TRBD1,few,TRBJ1-2,TRBV7-2,TGTGCCAGCAGCCCCCGGACAGGGGAAAACTATGGCTACACCTTC,CASSPRTGENYGYTF
TRBD1,few,TRBJ1-4,TRBV20-1,TGCAGTGCCGTAGACAGGGAAGGTGAAAAACTGTTTTTT,CSAVDREGEKLFF
NA,NA,TRBJ2-5,TRBV6-1,TGTGCCAGCGGACCTTTACTAGGGGACTTTGGGGCCCAGTACTTC,CASGPLLGDFGAQYF
NA,many,TRBJ2-1,TRBV6-5,TGTGCCAGCAGTTATAGCCTAGTAAATGAGCAGTTCTTC,CASSYSLVNEQFF
NA,many,TRBJ2-4,TRBV3-1,TGTGCCAGCAGCCTTCAAAACATTCAGTACTTC,CASSLQNIQYF
NA,few,TRBJ2-3,TRBV27,TGTGCCAGCAGTCGGGGGGCCCCCCCAGATACGCAGTATTTT,CASSRGAPPDTQYF
NA,NA,TRBJ1-1,TRBV4-3,TGCGCCAGCAGCCACACCCATCGAGGGGGAAACACTGAAGCTTTCTTT,CASSHTHRGGNTEAFF
NA,many,TRBJ1-4,TRBV5-1,TGCGCCAGCAGCCTTGCGTCCGCTAATGAAAAACTGTTTTTT,CASSLASANEKLFF
NA,NA,TRBJ1-4,TRBV5-1,TGCGCCAGCAGCCTCAGGGGTAAGGGTGAAAAACTGTTTTTT,CASSLRGKGEKLFF
NA,many,TRBJ2-7,TRBV29-1,TGCAGCGTTGCCGGACAGACCTACGAGCAGTACTTC,CSVAGQTYEQYF
TRBD1,few,TRBJ2-3,TRBV4-1,TGCGCCAGCAGCCACCGAGTAATCCGGGACAGGGGTGATACGCAGTATTTT,CASSHRVIRDRGDTQYF
TRBD1,many,TRBJ2-1,TRBV24-1,TGTGCCACCAGTCCGACAGGGTACCTCTACAATGAGCAGTTCTTC,CATSPTGYLYNEQFF
NA,many,TRBJ2-4,TRBV4-3,TGCGCCAGCAGCCAAGATCGTGACCAGGACATTCAGTACTTC,CASSQDRDQDIQYF
NA,few,TRBJ2-1,TRBV11-2,TGTGCCAGCAGTATCGACAGAGGGAGGCACAATGAGCAGTTCTTC,CASSIDRGRHNEQFF
TRBD1,many,TRBJ2-2,TRBV20-1,TGCAGTGCTAGAGATTTCAGGACAGGACAAACCGGGGAGCTGTTTTTT,CSARDFRTGQTGELFF
NA,NA,TRBJ2-2,TRBV5-1,TGCGCCAGCAGCTTGGATCCGAACACCGGGGAGCTGTTTTTT,CASSLDPNTGELFF
TRBD2,many,TRBJ2-1,TRBV11-1,TGTGCCAGCAGCGGAGTGGGACTAGCGGGATACTATCTCAACAATGAGCAGTTCTTC,CASSGVGLAGYYLNNEQFF
NA,many,TRBJ1-3,TRBV20-1,TGCAGTGCTAGAGAGTCAGCTGCGACTGGAAACACCATATATTTT,CSARESAATGNTIYF
TRBD2,NA,TRBJ2-1,TRBV7-6,TGTGCCAGCAGCCTCGGGGGGGGGGCTAGTGAGCAGTTCTTC,CASSLGGGASEQFF
TRBD1,many,TRBJ2-2,TRBV5-5,TGTGCCAGCAGCTTCCACGCTCCGGGACAGGGAACCGGGGAGCTGTTTTTT,CASSFHAPGQGTGELFF
NA,few,TRBJ1-1,TRBV5-1,TGCGCCAGCAGCTTCAGGACGAACGATGAAGCTTTCTTT,CASSFRTNDEAFF
NA,many,TRBJ1-4,TRBV4-1,TGCGCCAGCAGCCAGGCGCGTCCCGCGCCAACTAATGAAAAACTGTTTTTT,CASSQARPAPTNEKLFF
TRBD1,many,TRBJ1-2,TRBV20-1,TGCAGTGCTTGGGGACAGGGTGTCTACACCTTC,CSAWGQGVYTF
NA,many,TRBJ2-1,TRBV5-1,TGCGCCAGCAGCTTTCACAGGGTCGATGAGCAGTTCTTC,CASSFHRVDEQFF
NA,NA,TRBJ2-2,TRBV20-1,TGCAGTGCAACCAACCGTCGGGTGTCCACCGGGGAGCTGTTTTTT,CSATNRRVSTGELFF
NA,NA,TRBJ2-2,TRBV14,TGTGCCAGCAGCCAAGTGAACACCGGGGAGCTGTTTTTT,CASSQVNTGELFF
NA,NA,TRBJ1-4,TRBV7-2,TGTGCCAGCAGCCCCAAGGCAAGGAACAATGAAAAACTGTTTTTT,CASSPKARNNEKLFF
NA,few,TRBJ2-7,TRBV5-1,TGCGCCAGCAGCCTCGGATGGGGCGGACAGTACTTC,CASSLGWGGQYF
NA,NA,TRBJ1-1,TRBV27,TGTGCCAGCAGTTTTGGGGGTAGGACCACTGAAGCTCTCTTT,CASSFGGRTTEALF
TRBD1,few,TRBJ1-6,TRBV6-1,TGTGCCAGCAGCGACAACAGGGGCGGGAATTCACCCCTCCACTTT,CASSDNRGGNSPLHF
NA,few,TRBJ1-5,TRBV28,TGTGCCAGCAGTCCCCGGGGCAGGTCAATCGACCAGCCCCAGCATTTT,CASSPRGRSIDQPQHF
NA,NA,TRBJ2-5,TRBV7-9,TGTGCCAGCAGCTTAGGAGCCAGCGATTACCAAGAGACCCAGTACTTC,CASSLGASDYQETQYF
NA,NA,TRBJ2-7,TRBV7-2,TGTGCCAGCAGCTTAGGGGTCGGATCCTACGAGCAGTACTTC,CASSLGVGSYEQYF
TRBD1,few,TRBJ1-1,TRBV18,TGTGCCAGCTCACCCGGGACAGCGAACACTGAAGCTTTCTTT,CASSPGTANTEAFF
NA,few,TRBJ1-1,TRBV25-1,TGTGCCAGCAGTGAGGACCCCTCGGGGCGGAAAGCTTTCTTT,CASSEDPSGRKAFF
NA,NA,TRBJ2-3,TRBV10-3,TGTGCCATCGGCGCGGAGCAAAGGGCAGATACGCAGTATTTT,CAIGAEQRADTQYF
NA,few,TRBJ2-5,TRBV11-2,TGTGCCAGCAGCTTAGATCTGGTTGGGGGCGAGACCCAGTACTTC,CASSLDLVGGETQYF
NA,few,TRBJ1-1,TRBV12-3/TRBV12-4,TGTGCCAGCAGTCCCGGACAGCCGCAAGGCACTGAAGCTTTCTTT,CASSPGQPQGTEAFF
TRBD1,few,TRBJ2-2,TRBV10-3,TGTGCCATCAGTGAAGGTCAGGGGGCAGGGGTCCCCGGGGAGCTGTTTTTT,CAISEGQGAGVPGELFF
NA,NA,TRBJ1-5,TRBV25-1,TGTGCCAGCAGTGAATCCAGGGGATTCAATCAGCCCCAGCATTTT,CASSESRGFNQPQHF
NA,few,TRBJ2-3,TRBV28,TGTGCCAGCAGCCCCCCTTATACAGATACGCAGTATTTT,CASSPPYTDTQYF
NA,few,TRBJ2-3,TRBV12-3/TRBV12-4,TGTGCCAGCAGTTTATACTCGCAGGGGGGGATCACAGATACGCAGTATTTT,CASSLYSQGGITDTQYF